Described below is a single TCR beta chain sequence and its context. Its antigen is still unknown. The sample belongs to a study of circulating tumor DNA in untreated peripheral T-cell lymphoma. Regarding the study as a whole: In approximately 78% of patients, tumor-specific clonotypes were identified.

CDR1 is SQVTM, CDR2 ANQGSEA, per germline. V was shortened by 0 bases and J by 2 bases, with 18 bases between the two germline ends. CDR3 size: 17 residues. Tumor tissue was collected at baseline, before treatment began. Only in-frame clones appear in the TCRdb table, and some are missing; sequencing was by immunoSEQ multiplex PCR. The sample records fewer than 9,000 clones, roughly 80% being singletons. Sequencing was carried out using tumor tissue. The gene calls are TRBV29-1 and TRBJ2-3; the D gene is possibly TRBD2 (5 bases). The sequence came from a human donor with peripheral T-cell lymphoma. The CDR3: CSVEEPPGSDHTDTQYF. The CDR3 region has the DNA TGCAGCGTTGAAGAACCACCGGGGAGCGACCACACAGATACGCAGTATTTT.